Sequencing of this T cell receptor (beta chain) was carried out in a study of shared clonotypes between healthy human individuals. Study at large: The people who gave samples were a couple of women and a few men aged 18 to 49.

Regarding this clone: The same CDR3 arises from other DNA sequences in this sample as well.

CDR3 length equals 16 residues. CDR1 SEHNR and CDR2 FQNEAQ come from the germline V gene (reference sequence). With 5 bases removed from V and 8 bases from J, the gap between germline ends came to 24 bases. This table comes from immunoSEQ multiplex PCR, and its TCRdb copy is limited to in-frame clones, with some not included. The sample holds around 95,000 clones, 40% to 55% seen once. The chain combines TRBV7-9 with TRBJ1-2; a weak D match, TRBD1 (5 bases). Sequenced material: PBMCs. The sequence was collected from a woman aged 35 to 49 in good health. Some clones in this sample may be carry-over from other donors' samples. This chain's CDR3 is CASSLPLWGTGPGYTF. The CDR3 DNA reads as TGTGCCAGCAGCCTTCCTTTGTGGGGCACAGGTCCCGGCTACACCTTC. Full variable domain (missing parts from reference TRBV7-9 and TRBJ1-2): DTGVSQNPRHKITKRGQNVTFRCDPISEHNRLYWYRQTLGQGPEFLTYFQNEAQLEKSRLLSDRFSAERPKGSFSTLEIQRTEQGDSAMYLCASSLPLWGTGPGYTFGSGTRLTVV.